The entry below describes one TCR beta chain. The data originate from a study of blood T cell repertoires in COVID-19. CDR1 and CDR2 (germline): MNHNS, SASEGT. Trimming cost V 3 bases and J 10 bases; bases outside gene matches: 7. The CDR3 has 15 amino acids. Produced via immunoSEQ multiplex PCR; TCRdb's table is partial and in-frame only. The table records approximately 290,000 clones, 75% to 90% of them present only once. Sequenced input: peripheral blood. This chain links TRBV6-1 with TRBJ2-3, with 13 bases matching TRBD2. The TCR originated in a woman aged 55-69 years with acute or convalescent COVID-19. The CDR3 loop reads CASSDWGLAGQAQYF. The CDR3 nucleotides read TGTGCCAGCAGTGATTGGGGACTAGCGGGACAGGCGCAGTATTTT.